The rows below give T cell receptor beta chains drawn from one sample of a study of CD8 T cells in Susac syndrome. MiXCR was run by TCRdb on the immunoSEQ multiplex PCR reads, yielding one entry per CDR3 protein. The profile shows about 200,000 distinct CDR3 sequences, 85% to 95% of them singletons. Sequenced material: CD4+ T cells from PBMCs. The receptors were sampled from a human donor with multiple sclerosis. Each CDR3 is given with its conserved first and last residue. D genes are given only for firm matches. Clone sizes are given selectively: once, few, many, or a class where the clone is expanded.

CDR3: CASSQDMRPSEQYF
DNA: TGCGCCAGCAGCCAAGATATGCGTCCCAGCGAGCAGTACTTC
size: -
D: -
V: TRBV4-1
J: TRBJ2-7

CDR3: CASRYRGGNQPQHF
DNA: TGCGCCAGCCGCTACAGGGGAGGCAATCAGCCCCAGCATTTT
size: -
D: TRBD1
V: TRBV23-1
J: TRBJ1-5

CDR3: CASSSDRGRKGGYTF
DNA: TGTGCCAGCAGTTCAGACAGGGGGCGAAAGGGTGGCTACACCTTC
size: -
D: TRBD1
V: TRBV6-5
J: TRBJ1-2

CDR3: CASSPRGGIDEKLFF
DNA: TGTGCCAGCAGCCCGAGGGGGGGAATCGATGAAAAACTGTTTTTT
size: -
D: -
V: TRBV4-2
J: TRBJ1-4

CDR3: CASSPDLNTEAFF
DNA: TGTGCCAGCAGCCCAGACTTGAACACTGAAGCTTTCTTT
size: -
D: -
V: TRBV7-9
J: TRBJ1-1

CDR3: CASSARGGYDTQYF
DNA: TGTGCCAGCAGTGCCAGGGGGGGTTATGATACGCAGTATTTT
size: -
D: -
V: TRBV25-1
J: TRBJ2-3

CDR3: CASTRSSYEQYF
DNA: TGTGCCAGCACCCGGTCTAGCTACGAGCAGTACTTC
size: few
D: -
V: TRBV2
J: TRBJ2-7

CDR3: CSVEVFPGSGEQYF
DNA: TGCAGCGTTGAAGTCTTCCCAGGGTCAGGGGAGCAGTACTTC
size: -
D: -
V: TRBV29-1
J: TRBJ2-7

CDR3: CASMGGRHSGANVLTF
DNA: TGTGCCAGCATGGGGGGCAGGCACTCTGGGGCCAACGTCCTGACTTTC
size: -
D: -
V: TRBV27
J: TRBJ2-6

CDR3: CSVVRQGVDTEAFF
DNA: TGCAGCGTTGTAAGGCAGGGGGTTGACACTGAAGCTTTCTTT
size: -
D: TRBD1
V: TRBV29-1
J: TRBJ1-1

CDR3: CASFDRGRDEQYF
DNA: TGTGCCAGCTTCGACAGGGGGCGTGACGAGCAGTACTTC
size: -
D: TRBD1
V: TRBV27
J: TRBJ2-7

CDR3: CASSPINTEAFF
DNA: TGTGCCAGCAGCCCTATTAATACTGAAGCTTTCTTT
size: few
D: -
V: TRBV7-9
J: TRBJ1-1

CDR3: CASSIARLAPETQYF
DNA: TGTGCCAGTAGTATAGCCAGACTAGCCCCAGAGACCCAGTACTTC
size: -
D: TRBD2
V: TRBV19
J: TRBJ2-5

CDR3: CASSHRDRARNEQFF
DNA: TGTGCCAGCAGTCACCGGGACAGGGCGCGAAATGAGCAGTTCTTC
size: -
D: TRBD1
V: TRBV27
J: TRBJ2-1

CDR3: CAWANNPLGPLHEQFF
DNA: TGTGCCTGGGCTAATAACCCTCTTGGCCCCCTGCATGAGCAGTTCTTC
size: once
D: -
V: TRBV30
J: TRBJ2-1

CDR3: CASTGGPTYNEQFF
DNA: TGTGCCAGCACAGGGGGGCCGACCTACAATGAGCAGTTCTTC
size: once
D: -
V: TRBV9
J: TRBJ2-1